The sequence of this T cell receptor beta chain was determined in a study of T cell repertoires in cytomegalovirus infection. Study-level information: Shared public TCR beta signatures pointed to both CMV infection and a matching HLA type.

Each CDR3 protein is one row after TCRdb ran MiXCR on the reads. The table lists fewer than 550,000 distinct CDR3 sequences, over 9% of them singletons. This clonotype was recorded at least ten times. As yet, its antigen is unknown. In germline, CDR1 is SGHTA, CDR2 FQGNSA. The CDR3 contains 13 residues. Between the trimmed V and J ends, which lost 5 bases and 2 bases, there was a span of 7 bases. General study points: Cumulated frequencies of public TCR beta families served to identify carriers of CMV plus the relevant HLA.

This rearrangement joins TRBV7-2 to TRBJ1-5; D ambiguous. The TCR sequence derives from a human donor in good health (CMV status not recorded). Some clones in this sample may be carry-over from other donors' samples. The material sequenced was PBMCs. The CDR3 DNA is TGTGCCAGCAGCGTGAGGGGCAATCAGCCCCAGCATTTT. Its translation: CASSVRGNQPQHF.